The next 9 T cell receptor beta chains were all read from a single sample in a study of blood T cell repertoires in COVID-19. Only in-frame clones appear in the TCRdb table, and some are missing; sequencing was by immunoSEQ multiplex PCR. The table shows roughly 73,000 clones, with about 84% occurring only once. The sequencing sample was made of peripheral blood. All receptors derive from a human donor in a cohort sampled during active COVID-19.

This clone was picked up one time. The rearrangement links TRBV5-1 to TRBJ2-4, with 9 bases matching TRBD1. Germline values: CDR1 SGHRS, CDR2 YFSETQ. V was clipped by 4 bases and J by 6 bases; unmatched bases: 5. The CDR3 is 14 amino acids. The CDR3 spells CASSDTQGANIQYF. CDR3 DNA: TGCGCCAGCAGCGATACACAGGGGGCAAACATTCAGTACTTC.

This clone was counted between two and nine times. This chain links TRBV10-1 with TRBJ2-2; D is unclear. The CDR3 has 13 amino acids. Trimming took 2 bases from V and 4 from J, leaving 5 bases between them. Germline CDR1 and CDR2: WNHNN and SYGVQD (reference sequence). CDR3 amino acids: CASSETVTGELFF. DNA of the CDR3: TGCGCCAGCAGTGAGACTGTCACCGGGGAGCTGTTTTTT.

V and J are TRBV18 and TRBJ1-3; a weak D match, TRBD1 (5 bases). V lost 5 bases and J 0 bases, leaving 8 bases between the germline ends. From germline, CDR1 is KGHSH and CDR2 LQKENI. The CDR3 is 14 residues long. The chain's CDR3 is CASSKDSSGNTIYF. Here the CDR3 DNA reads TGTGCCAGCTCAAAAGACAGCTCTGGAAACACCATATATTTT. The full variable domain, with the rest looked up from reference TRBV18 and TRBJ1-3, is NAGVMQNPRHLVRRRGQEARLRCSPMKGHSHVYWYRQLPEEGLKFMVYLQKENIIDESGMPKERFSAEFPKEGPSILRIQQVVRGDSAAYFCASSKDSSGNTIYFGEGSWLTVV.

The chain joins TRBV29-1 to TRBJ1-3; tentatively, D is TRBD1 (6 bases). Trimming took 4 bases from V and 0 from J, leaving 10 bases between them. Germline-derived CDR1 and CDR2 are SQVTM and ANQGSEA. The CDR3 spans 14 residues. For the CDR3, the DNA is TGCAGCGTTGGACAGGCGAGCTCTGGAAACACCATATATTTT. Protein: CSVGQASSGNTIYF. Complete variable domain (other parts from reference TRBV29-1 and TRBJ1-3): SAVISQKPSRDICQRGTSLTIQCQVDSQVTMMFWYRQQPGQSLTLIATANQGSEATYESGFVIDKFPISRPNLTFSTLTVSNMSPEDSSIYLCSVGQASSGNTIYFGEGSWLTVV.

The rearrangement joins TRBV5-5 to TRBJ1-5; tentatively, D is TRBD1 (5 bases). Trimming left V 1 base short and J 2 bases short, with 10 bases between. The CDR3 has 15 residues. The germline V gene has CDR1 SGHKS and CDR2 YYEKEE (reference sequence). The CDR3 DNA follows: TGTGCCAGCAGCTTGCGGGGCGGGGGCAATCAGCCCCAGCATTTT. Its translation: CASSLRGGGNQPQHF.

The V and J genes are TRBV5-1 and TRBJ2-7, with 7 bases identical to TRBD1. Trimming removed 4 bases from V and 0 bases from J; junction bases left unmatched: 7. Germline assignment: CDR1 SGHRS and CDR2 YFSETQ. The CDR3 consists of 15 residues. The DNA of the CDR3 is TGCGCCAGCAGCCGACAGGGTGTTGGCTCCTACGAGCAGTACTTC. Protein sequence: CASSRQGVGSYEQYF.

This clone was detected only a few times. In DNA, the CDR3 is TGTGCCAGTAGTAGCCAGGGACAGACCTACGAGCAGTACTTC. Protein sequence: CASSSQGQTYEQYF. The chain combines TRBV19 with TRBJ2-7, with TRBD1 matching 7 bases. Trimming took 4 bases from V and 2 from J; bases not matched to a gene: 5. The CDR3 has 14 amino acids. Per germline, CDR1 LNHDA and CDR2 SQIVND (reference sequence). Based on the CDR3 plus reference TRBV19 and TRBJ2-7, the full variable domain is DGGITQSPKYLFRKEGQNVTLSCEQNLNHDAMYWYRQDPGQGLRLIYYSQIVNDFQKGDIAEGYSVSREKKESFPLTVTSAQKNPTAFYLCASSSQGQTYEQYFGPGTRLTVT.

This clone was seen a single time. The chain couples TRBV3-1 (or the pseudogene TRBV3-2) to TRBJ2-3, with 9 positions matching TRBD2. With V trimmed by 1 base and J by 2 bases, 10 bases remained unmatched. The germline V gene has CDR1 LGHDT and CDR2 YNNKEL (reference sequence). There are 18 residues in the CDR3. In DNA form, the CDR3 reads TGTGCCAGCAGCCAAGCCGGGAGGGCTAGCGGGAACACAGATACGCAGTATTTT. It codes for CASSQAGRASGNTDTQYF.

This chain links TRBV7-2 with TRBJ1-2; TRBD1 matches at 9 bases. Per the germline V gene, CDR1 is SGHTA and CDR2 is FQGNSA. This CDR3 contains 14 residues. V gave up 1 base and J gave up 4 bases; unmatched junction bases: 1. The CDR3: CASSLGGQGYGYTF. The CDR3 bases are TGTGCCAGCAGCTTAGGGGGACAGGGCTATGGCTACACCTTC.